These 30 T cell receptor beta chains were sequenced from one sample in a study of CXCR3-negative and CXCR3-positive naive CD8 T cells. Study-wide findings and caveats: When CXCR3-positive naive cells were set against CXCR3-negative naive cells, the former had more hydrophobic TRB CDR3s.

UMI-labeled 5' RACE TRB cDNA libraries were prepared from the cells. TCRdb re-called the 5' RACE reads and gives one entry per CDR3 protein, without DNA. The sample's table shows about 150,000 distinct CDR3 sequences. These receptors have no identified antigens. Specimen: naive CXCR3+ CD8+ T cells from blood. Subset specified: CD45RO-CCR7+CD27+CD95- naive CD8+ T cells expressing CXCR3 (TNR3+). The receptors originated from a human donor in good health. Some clones in this sample may be carry-over from other donors' samples.

V gene TRBV10-3 combines with J gene TRBJ1-2; TCRdb's assignment of TRBD1 cannot be checked, as there is no DNA. Germline V gene data show CDR1 as ENHRY and CDR2 as SYGVKD. The CDR3 covers 17 residues. CDR3 loop: CAISDHPGGRGATGYTF.

The chain links TRBV5-1 to TRBJ2-5; TCRdb's D call, TRBD1, is unchecked because there is no DNA. Germline CDR1 SGHRS, CDR2 YFSETQ. This CDR3 comprises 14 residues. CDR3 amino acids: CASSHGQGQETQYF.

The V call is TRBV9, the J call TRBJ2-7; TCRdb's D call of TRBD1 is untestable without DNA. Per the germline V gene, CDR1 is SGDLS and CDR2 is YYNGEE. The CDR3 length is 14 residues. The CDR3 reads CASSSSGTGYEQYF.

J is TRBJ2-7 and V is TRBV11-2. This CDR3 has 15 residues. Germline assignment: CDR1 SGHAT and CDR2 FQNNGV. The CDR3 sequence: CASSLLTLLTYEQYF.

V and J are TRBV7-2 and TRBJ1-1. The germline CDR1 and CDR2 sequences are SGHTA and FQGNSA. There are 13 residues in the CDR3. CDR3 region: CASSLESNTEAFF.

CDR3 protein: CASSPARINEKLFF. The chain links TRBV5-5 to TRBJ1-4. This CDR3 is built from 14 residues. Germline assignment: CDR1 SGHKS and CDR2 YYEKEE (reference sequence).

This chain connects TRBV5-5 to TRBJ2-7; TCRdb reports TRBD1, a call that lacks DNA to check it against. The CDR3 length is 12 residues. Germline CDR1 and CDR2: SGHKS and YYEKEE (reference sequence). The CDR3 region is CASSGGDRGEYF. Variable domain in full (rest from reference TRBV5-5 and TRBJ2-7): DAGVTQSPTHLIKTRGQQVTLRCSPISGHKSVSWYQQVLGQGPQFIFQYYEKEERGRGNFPDRFSARQFPNYSSELNVNALLLGDSALYLCASSGGDRGEYFGPGTRLTVT.

The rearrangement links TRBV20-1 to TRBJ2-7; TCRdb picks TRBD1, but there is no DNA to check that call. Germline V gene sequence: CDR1 DFQATT, CDR2 SNEGSKA (reference sequence). CDR3 length: 15 amino acids. CDR3 region: CSASRSPGRNYEQYF.

The chain uses TRBV5-1 and TRBJ2-7; as DNA is missing, the TRBD1 call by TCRdb cannot be tested. CDR1 SGHRS and CDR2 YFSETQ come from the germline V gene. The CDR3 extends over 14 amino acids. CDR3: CASSLGGPPTEQYF.

The gene calls are TRBV28 and TRBJ2-4; the D gene TCRdb calls, TRBD1, cannot be checked with no DNA. CDR3 length: 15 residues. In germline, CDR1 is MDHEN, CDR2 SYDVKM. The CDR3: CASRYRGSPKNIQYF.

The chain carries TRBV28 and TRBJ2-1; TCRdb calls TRBD2, which cannot be checked without DNA. Germline lookup yields CDR1 MDHEN and CDR2 SYDVKM. The CDR3 is 16 residues long. The CDR3: CASSFGPGLADNEQFF.

The rearrangement uses TRBV4-3 and TRBJ2-7; TCRdb lists TRBD2, though no DNA is available to test this call. The CDR3 sequence is 15 residues long. Germline CDR1 LGHNA, CDR2 YSLEER. The CDR3 here is CASSQGSSRYYEQYF.

This sequence joins TRBV4-3 and TRBJ1-1. CDR1 and CDR2 (germline): LGHNA, YSLEER. The CDR3 extends over 16 amino acids. The CDR3 sequence is CASSQDNFLGNTEAFF.

The chain uses TRBV20-1 and TRBJ2-1. The CDR3 has 13 residues. In germline, CDR1 is DFQATT, CDR2 SNEGSKA (reference sequence). CDR3 residues: CSARDLQGNEQFF.

The chain links TRBV29-1 to TRBJ2-5; TCRdb's assignment of TRBD1 cannot be checked, as there is no DNA. Germline V gene data show CDR1 as SQVTM and CDR2 as ANQGSEA. The CDR3 is 12 residues long. CDR3: CSVEGQKETQYF.

This rearrangement joins TRBV6-6 to TRBJ2-3; TCRdb outputs TRBD1, but without DNA this stays unchecked. Germline CDR1 reads MNHNY; CDR2 reads SVGAGI (reference sequence). This CDR3 is built from 18 residues. CDR3 sequence: CASSYSNGRGMDTDTQYF.

The chain carries TRBV4-1 and TRBJ1-6. Germline V gene data show CDR1 as MGHRA and CDR2 as YSYEKL. There are 14 residues in the CDR3. The CDR3 loop reads CGSSQAAEDSPLHF.

The V and J genes are TRBV7-9 and TRBJ2-1; the D gene TCRdb calls, TRBD1, cannot be checked with no DNA. Germline CDR1 is SEHNR and CDR2 is FQNEAQ (reference sequence). The CDR3 extends over 12 amino acids. The CDR3 spells CASSLAPPEQFF.

The chain links TRBV13 to TRBJ1-1. CDR1 is PRHDT and CDR2 is FYEKMQ in the germline V gene (reference sequence). The CDR3 is made up of 16 amino acids. CDR3 sequence reads: CASSSHPKGLDTEAFF.

The gene calls are TRBV12-3 or TRBV12-4 and TRBJ1-2. CDR3 length equals 17 residues. CDR3 sequence: CASSLERAGQKRYGYTF.

The J gene is TRBJ2-7, the V gene TRBV7-6; lacking DNA, the TRBD1 call made by TCRdb goes unchecked. This CDR3 has 16 amino acids. CDR1 SGHVS and CDR2 FNYEAQ come from the germline V gene. This CDR3 reads CASSLEARGSDYEQYF.

The chain couples TRBV28 to TRBJ2-7; TCRdb returns TRBD2, unconfirmable since there is no DNA. There are 14 residues in the CDR3. Germline loops: CDR1 MDHEN, CDR2 SYDVKM. CDR3 loop: CASRLLAGVGEQYF.

The CDR3 is CASSSTSGRHYNEQFF. The rearrangement joins TRBV7-9 to TRBJ2-1; the TCRdb D gene call, TRBD2, has no DNA to confirm it. The CDR3 extends over 16 amino acids. Germline lookup yields CDR1 SEHNR and CDR2 FQNEAQ (reference sequence).

The chain links TRBV27 to TRBJ2-1; TCRdb's D call of TRBD2 is untestable without DNA. The CDR3 length is 15 residues. Germline V lookup: CDR1 MNHEY, CDR2 SMNVEV (reference sequence). The CDR3 sequence: CASSTGLAGYNEQFF.

The rearrangement uses TRBV27 and TRBJ2-1; the TCRdb call, TRBD1, lacks DNA for checking. The CDR3 consists of 17 residues. Germline CDR1 MNHEY, CDR2 SMNVEV (reference sequence). This CDR3 reads CASSSTSPAGANNEQFF.

The chain carries TRBV20-1 and TRBJ2-3; no DNA is available, so the TRBD2 call from TCRdb remains unchecked. CDR1 is DFQATT and CDR2 is SNEGSKA in the germline V gene (reference sequence). The CDR3 sequence is 17 residues long. CDR3 sequence reads: CSARELLLAGHTDTQYF.

Here the CDR3 reads CASSPLRGGAANEQFF. This chain links TRBV28 with TRBJ2-1; TCRdb's D call of TRBD1 is untestable without DNA. CDR1 and CDR2 (germline): MDHEN, SYDVKM. This CDR3 region has 16 residues.

The rearrangement links TRBV29-1 to TRBJ2-3; the TRBD1 assignment by TCRdb is unverifiable without DNA. Germline values: CDR1 SQVTM, CDR2 ANQGSEA. The CDR3 runs to 15 residues. The CDR3 loop reads CSVFWTQGPTDTQYF.

The V call is TRBV4-1, the J call TRBJ2-3. Germline values: CDR1 MGHRA, CDR2 YSYEKL. The CDR3 runs 15 residues. The CDR3 loop reads CASSQDASGLNTQYF.

V and J are TRBV9 and TRBJ1-1. The CDR3 runs 14 residues. From germline, CDR1 is SGDLS and CDR2 YYNGEE. The CDR3: CASSVAGSGPKAFF.